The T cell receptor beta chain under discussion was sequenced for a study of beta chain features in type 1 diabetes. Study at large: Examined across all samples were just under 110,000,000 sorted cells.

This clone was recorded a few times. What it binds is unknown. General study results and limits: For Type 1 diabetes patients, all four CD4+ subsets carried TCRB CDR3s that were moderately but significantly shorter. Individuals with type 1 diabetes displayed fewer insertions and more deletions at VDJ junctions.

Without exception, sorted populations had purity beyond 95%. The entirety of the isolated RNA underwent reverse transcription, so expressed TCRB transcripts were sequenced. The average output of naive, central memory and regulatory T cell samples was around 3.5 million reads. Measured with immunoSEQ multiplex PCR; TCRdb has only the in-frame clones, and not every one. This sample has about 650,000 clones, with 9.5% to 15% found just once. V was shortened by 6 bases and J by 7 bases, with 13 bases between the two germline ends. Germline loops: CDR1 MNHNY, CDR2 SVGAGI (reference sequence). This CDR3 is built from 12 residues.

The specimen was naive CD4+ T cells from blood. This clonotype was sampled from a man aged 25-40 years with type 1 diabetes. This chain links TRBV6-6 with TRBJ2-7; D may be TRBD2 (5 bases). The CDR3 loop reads CASRNRAGEQYF. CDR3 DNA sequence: TGTGCCAGCAGAAATCGGGCGGGTGAGCAGTACTTC.